This T cell receptor beta chain was captured in a study of T cell responses to AZD1222 COVID-19 vaccine (dated by TCRdb to the early 2020s). Regarding the research as a whole: A total of around 240 trial participants underwent TCR sequencing, of whom nearly 210 had received two doses of AZD1222 and roughly 26 had received two doses of the MenACWY control vaccine. Trial participants were enrolled by age into 18-55, 56-69 and 70-plus year subgroups, with roughly 160, 29 and 62 TCR-sequenced participants respectively.

The time point label for this specimen denotes: about 28 days (+/-7) after the second vaccine dose. Read against the paper, the sample's treatment or condition label means: meningococcal conjugate vaccine given as trial control. Samples from vaccinated people were obtained from the UK trials COV001 and COV002, which included a single-blind randomized controlled phase 2/3 trial of AZD1222 (ChAdOx1 nCoV-19) in healthy adults. Trial participant PBMC samples were collected at day 0 and day 28 after the second dose for TCRbeta chain sequencing. The CDR3 regions of human TCRbeta chains were subjected to immunosequencing. For the original study's pipeline: Repertoire TCRs were checked for matches against a reference library of SARS-CoV-2-specific TCRs that had been generated using the MIRA antigen-specificity platform. Breadth meant the fraction of unique TCRs that were SARS-CoV-2-associated, whereas depth meant the fraction of total T cells that were SARS-CoV-2-associated. Using the MIRA data, every spike-specific TCR was mapped to the spike region that the TCR reacted to and assigned to either a CD4 or a CD8 class. Log10-transformed breadth and depth values were compared by one-way ANOVA with Sidak's multiple comparisons tests. TCRdb retrieved this table from immuneACCESS and kept in-frame rearrangements only. Not all clones are present; in checked studies, unresolved V genes account for under half, and no reason is known for the remainder. The DNA was the basis for D and trimming; V, J and clone size are from that table. The sample table records 60,000 to 90,000 clones; roughly 80% of these occur just once. Of the sample, 27% falls within the top ten clones.

The paper as a whole reports these results and caveats: The whole spike protein was spanned by vaccine-associated CD4 TCRs, and dominant responses were seen in regions 160-218 and 743-854. Conclusions about previously exposed vaccinees are limited because only six or seven AZD1222 recipients were SARS-CoV-2 seropositive at baseline. Because no day 14 peak-response samples were available, repertoires were characterized only after the peak T cell response. Participants were mostly white British and included more females than males, and it was suggested by the authors that clonal diversity may have been underestimated. After two AZD1222 doses, spike-specific TCR breadth and depth were significantly higher than at day 0 and than in MenACWY recipients. Epitopes outside the regions mutated in the B.1.351 and B.1.1.7 variants were reportedly recognized by nearly half of the unique spike-specific TCRs. In the small 56-69-year group, the increase in depth fell short of significance, most likely because of low power.

Notes on this clone: Its antigen has not been determined. No per-base quality is available; no much larger clone lies one base away.

Germline trimming amounts to 4 bases on V and 2 bases on J, with 13 as the count of junction bases outside the gene matches. In the germline V gene, CDR1 corresponds to KGHSH and CDR2 to LQKENI. Counted from cysteine to phenylalanine, this CDR3 has 18 amino acids. Solely the CDR3 DNA is kept, with 54 bases framed from the first base. This sequence uses TRBV18 and TRBJ2-2, with TRBD2 matching 7 junction bases. Source: peripheral blood, taken 28 days after the second dose of the MenACWY control vaccine. The TCR sequence derives from an adult who received the MenACWY meningococcal vaccine as a control. The base sequence is TGTGCCAGCTCACTCGGGACCACCGGGACTAAAAACACCGGGGAGCTGTTTTTT. It is translated as CASSLGTTGTKNTGELFF.